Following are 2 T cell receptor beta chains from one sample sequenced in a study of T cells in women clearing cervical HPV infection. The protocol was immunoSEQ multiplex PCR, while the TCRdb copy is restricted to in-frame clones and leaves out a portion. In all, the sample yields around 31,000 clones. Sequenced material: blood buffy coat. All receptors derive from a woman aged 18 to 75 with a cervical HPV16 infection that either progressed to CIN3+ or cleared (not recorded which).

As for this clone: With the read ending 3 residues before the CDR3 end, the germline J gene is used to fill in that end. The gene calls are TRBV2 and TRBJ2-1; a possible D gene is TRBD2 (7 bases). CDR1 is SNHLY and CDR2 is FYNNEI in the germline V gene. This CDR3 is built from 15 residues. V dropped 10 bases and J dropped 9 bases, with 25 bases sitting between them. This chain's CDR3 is CATLRGWGGAGEQFF. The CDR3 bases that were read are TGTGCCACCCTCAGGGGATGGGGGGGCGCGGGTGAG.

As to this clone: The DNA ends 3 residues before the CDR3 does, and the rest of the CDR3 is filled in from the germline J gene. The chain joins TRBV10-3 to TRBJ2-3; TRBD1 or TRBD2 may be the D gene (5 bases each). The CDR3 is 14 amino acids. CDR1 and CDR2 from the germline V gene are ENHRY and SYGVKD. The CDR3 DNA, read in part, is TGTGCCATCAGTGAGGGGGCAGGGAGTCAGCCG. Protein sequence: CAISEGAGSQP. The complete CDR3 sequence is CAISEGAGSQPQYF.